This entry lists 2 T cell receptor beta chains sequenced from one sample in a study of blood T cells in healthy people across ages. A second PCR, run for roughly 7 to 11 cycles, used a sample-barcoded 5' primer plus a J-beta primer mix. TCRdb reanalysed the 5' RACE reads using MiXCR and keeps one entry per CDR3 protein. The sample lists about 650,000 distinct CDR3 sequences; approximately 31% were seen once. The sequenced sample was blood. All receptors derive from an elderly woman in good health.

In its sample, this clonotype was seen many times. The chain joins TRBV7-6 to TRBJ2-1, with 8 positions matching TRBD1. Germline CDR1 is SGHVS and CDR2 is FNYEAQ. Trimming cost V 5 bases and J 8 bases; bases outside gene matches: 5. The CDR3 totals 13 residues. CDR3 loop: CASSPRTGYEQFF. CDR3 bases: TGTGCCAGCAGCCCTCGGACAGGGTATGAGCAGTTCTTC.

This clonotype was counted at least ten times. The J gene is TRBJ1-5, the V gene TRBV6-6; 9 bases line up with TRBD1. Trimming cost V 5 bases and J 6 bases; bases outside gene matches: 2. This CDR3 region has 13 residues. The germline gives CDR1 MNHNY, CDR2 SVGAGI (reference sequence). The chain's CDR3 is CASSTGGLQPQHF. The CDR3 bases are TGTGCCAGCAGTACAGGGGGCCTTCAGCCCCAGCATTTT.